This TCR beta chain comes out of a study of CXCR3-negative and CXCR3-positive naive CD8 T cells. Study context: The study obtained 140 million or so TRB reads, about 1.5 +/- 0.3 million per library.

TRB cDNA was prepared as libraries by UMI-labeled 5' RACE. TCRdb reprocessed the 5' RACE reads, with one entry per CDR3 protein and no DNA. In all, the sample yields fewer than 90,000 distinct CDR3 sequences. Naive CD8+ T lymphocytes were specified as CD45RO-CCR7+CD27+CD95-. The source of this sequence is a human donor in good health. Some clones in this sample may be carry-over from other donors' samples. The sequenced sample consisted of naive CXCR3- CD8+ T cells from blood. Subset defined: CD45RO-CCR7+CD27+CD95- naive CD8+ T cells lacking CXCR3 (TNR3-).

This chain's CDR3 is CASSLAGGLTEAFF. J is TRBJ1-1 and V is TRBV7-6; the TCRdb D gene call, TRBD1, has no DNA to confirm it. Looked up from germline, CDR1 is SGHVS and CDR2 is FNYEAQ. This CDR3 is built from 14 residues.